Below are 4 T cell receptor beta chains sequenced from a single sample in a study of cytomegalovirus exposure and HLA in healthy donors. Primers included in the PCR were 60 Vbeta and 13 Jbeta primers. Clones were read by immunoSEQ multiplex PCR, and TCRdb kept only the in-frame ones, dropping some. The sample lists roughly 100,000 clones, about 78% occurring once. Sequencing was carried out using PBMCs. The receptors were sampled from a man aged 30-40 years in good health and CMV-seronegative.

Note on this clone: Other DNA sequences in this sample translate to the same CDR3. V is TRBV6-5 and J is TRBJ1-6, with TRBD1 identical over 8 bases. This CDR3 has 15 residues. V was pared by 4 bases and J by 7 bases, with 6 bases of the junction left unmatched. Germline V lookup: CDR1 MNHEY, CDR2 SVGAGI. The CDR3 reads CASSSPGQGNSPLHF. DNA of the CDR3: TGTGCCAGCAGTTCCCCTGGACAGGGCAATTCACCCCTCCACTTT.

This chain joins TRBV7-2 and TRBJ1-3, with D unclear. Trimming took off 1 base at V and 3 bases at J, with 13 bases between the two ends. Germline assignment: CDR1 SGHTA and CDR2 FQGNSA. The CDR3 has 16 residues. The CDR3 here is CASSLEWAYGGNTIYF. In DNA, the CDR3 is TGTGCCAGCAGCTTAGAGTGGGCATACGGTGGAAACACCATATATTTT. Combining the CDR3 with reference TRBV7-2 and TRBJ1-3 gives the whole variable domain GAGVSQSPSNKVTEKGKDVELRCDPISGHTALYWYRQSLGQGLEFLIYFQGNSAPDKSGLPSDRFSAERTGGSVSTLTIQRTQQEDSAVYLCASSLEWAYGGNTIYFGEGSWLTVV.

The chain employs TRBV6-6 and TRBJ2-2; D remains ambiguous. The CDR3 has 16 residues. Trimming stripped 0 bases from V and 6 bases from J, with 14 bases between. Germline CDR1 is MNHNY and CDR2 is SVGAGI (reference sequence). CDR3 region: CASSYSTWYGAGELFF. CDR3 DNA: TGTGCCAGCAGTTACTCGACTTGGTACGGCGCCGGGGAGCTGTTTTTT.

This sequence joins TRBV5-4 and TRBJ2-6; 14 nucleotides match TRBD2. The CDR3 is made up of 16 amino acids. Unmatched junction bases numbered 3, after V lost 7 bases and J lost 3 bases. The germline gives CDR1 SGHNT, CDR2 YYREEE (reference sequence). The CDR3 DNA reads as TGTGCCAGCGGACTAGCGGGAGGCGGTGGGGCCAACGTCCTGACTTTC. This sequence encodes CASGLAGGGGANVLTF.